This T cell receptor beta chain was sequenced for a study of shared clonotypes between healthy human individuals. Study results and caveats: Relative to clonotypes present in all four donors, those not shared had lower generation probabilities.

As for this clone: Its antigen is not known.

The CDR3 has 20 amino acids. Libraries were prepared by immunoSEQ multiplex PCR; TCRdb keeps only in-frame clonotypes and omits some of them. Of 2 million to 2.5 million clones listed, roughly 95% are singletons. This rearrangement joins TRBV21-1 to TRBJ2-7; the table's D gene call, TRBD2, was not cross checked with the DNA. TRBV21-1 is recorded as a pseudogene. The sample comprised naive CD4+ T cells sorted from blood. Described subset: CD45RA+ positively selected. The source of this sequence is a man aged 18 to 29 in good health. CDR3 DNA: TGTGCCAGCAGCAAGAAACTGTGGACTAGCGGGAGGGCCCCCTCCTACGAGCAGTACTTC. Amino acid sequence: CASSKKLWTSGRAPSYEQYF.